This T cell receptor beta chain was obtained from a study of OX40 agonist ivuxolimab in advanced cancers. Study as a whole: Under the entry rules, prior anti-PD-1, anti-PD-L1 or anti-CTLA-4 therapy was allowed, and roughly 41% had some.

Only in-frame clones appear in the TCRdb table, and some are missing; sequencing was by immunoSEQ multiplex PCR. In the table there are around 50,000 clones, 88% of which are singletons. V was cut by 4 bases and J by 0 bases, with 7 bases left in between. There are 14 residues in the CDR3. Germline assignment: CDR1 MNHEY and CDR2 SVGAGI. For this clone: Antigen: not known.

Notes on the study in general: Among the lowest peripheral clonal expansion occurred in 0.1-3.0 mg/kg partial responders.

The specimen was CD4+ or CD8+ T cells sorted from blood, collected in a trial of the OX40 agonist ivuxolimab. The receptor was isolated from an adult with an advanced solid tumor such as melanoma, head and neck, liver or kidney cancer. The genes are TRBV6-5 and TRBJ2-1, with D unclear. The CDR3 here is CASSLASSYNEQFF. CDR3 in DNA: TGTGCCAGCAGTTTAGCAAGCTCCTACAATGAGCAGTTCTTC.